Shown below are 15 T cell receptor beta chains from a single sample sequenced in a study of blood T cell repertoires in COVID-19. Libraries were prepared by immunoSEQ multiplex PCR; TCRdb keeps only in-frame clonotypes and omits some of them. The sample consists of 200,000 to 300,000 clones, 83% of them appearing once. The sample comprised PBMCs or T cells enriched from blood (not recorded which). These receptor sequences come from a woman aged 40 to 55 who had been exposed to COVID-19.

V usage is TRBV29-1 and J usage is TRBJ1-2; TRBD1 matches at 7 bases. V dropped 7 bases and J dropped 6; count of bases not matched to a gene: 8. The CDR3 runs 12 residues. CDR1 and CDR2 from the germline V gene are SQVTM and ANQGSEA. The CDR3 loop reads CSGGQDGNGYTF. The DNA of the CDR3 is TGCAGCGGTGGACAGGATGGAAATGGCTACACCTTC.

The chain recombines TRBV19 with TRBJ2-1, with D uncertain. The CDR3 spans 13 residues. Deletions cut 11 bases from V and 0 bases from J, with 11 bases between. Germline loops: CDR1 LNHDA, CDR2 SQIVND (reference sequence). CDR3 DNA: TGTGCCGTCGGTCCGAGCTCCTACAATGAGCAGTTCTTC. Translation gives CAVGPSSYNEQFF. The whole variable domain, remainder taken from reference TRBV19 and TRBJ2-1, is DGGITQSPKYLFRKEGQNVTLSCEQNLNHDAMYWYRQDPGQGLRLIYYSQIVNDFQKGDIAEGYSVSREKKESFPLTVTSAQKNPTAFYLCAVGPSSYNEQFFGPGTRLTVL.

This sequence joins TRBV7-8 and TRBJ2-1; the D gene is possibly TRBD2 (6 bases). The CDR3 is 15 residues long. CDR1 is SGHVS, CDR2 FQNEAQ, per germline. The V and J ends lost 1 base and 6 bases respectively, with 13 bases between them. The CDR3 spells CASSLVAGPGNEQFF. CDR3 DNA: TGTGCCAGCAGCTTAGTCGCGGGGCCCGGCAATGAGCAGTTCTTC.

The chain joins TRBV3-1 (or the pseudogene TRBV3-2) to TRBJ1-1; D ambiguous. This CDR3 has 16 amino acids. Trimming removed 0 bases from V and 4 bases from J, with 15 bases in between. CDR1 and CDR2 (germline): LGHDT, YNNKEL (reference sequence). The CDR3 loop is CASSQDAKRGITEAFF. CDR3 sequence (DNA): TGTGCCAGCAGCCAAGATGCAAAGCGGGGTATCACTGAAGCTTTCTTT.

The genes are TRBV3-1 (or the pseudogene TRBV3-2) and TRBJ1-1; tentative D call: TRBD1 (6 bases). The CDR3 consists of 14 residues. Germline lookup yields CDR1 LGHDT and CDR2 YNNKEL (reference sequence). V lost 4 bases and J 4 bases, leaving 13 bases between the germline ends. The CDR3, as DNA: TGTGCCAGCAGCCGGCGGAGGGGGGGCACTGAAGCTTTCTTT. This sequence encodes CASSRRRGGTEAFF.

This sequence joins TRBV11-2 and TRBJ1-6; tentative D call: TRBD1 (5 bases). The CDR3 runs 15 residues. Trimming shortened V by 0 bases and J by 9 bases, and 12 bases separated the two germline ends. Germline V gene data show CDR1 as SGHAT and CDR2 as FQNNGV. The CDR3 DNA reads as TGTGCCAGCAGCTTAGACGACAGATTAGTTTCACCCCTCCACTTT. This translates into CASSLDDRLVSPLHF.

The chain has TRBV7-9 and TRBJ1-2; D uncertain. The germline gives CDR1 SEHNR, CDR2 FQNEAQ (reference sequence). This CDR3 has 13 residues. The V gene lost 3 bases and the J gene lost 6 bases, with 11 bases spanning the gap. The CDR3: CASSLGSLNGYTF. CDR3 coding DNA: TGTGCCAGCAGCTTGGGCTCATTGAATGGCTACACCTTC.

This clone occurred once. This chain connects TRBV6-5 to TRBJ1-1; 7 nucleotides align to TRBD1. The CDR3 consists of 14 residues. The ends lost 2 bases at V and 7 bases at J; junction bases unmatched: 7. Germline CDR1 MNHEY, CDR2 SVGAGI. Here the CDR3 reads CASSYGTEIDEAFF. CDR3 sequence (DNA): TGTGCCAGCAGTTACGGGACAGAGATAGATGAAGCTTTCTTT.

The CDR3 DNA follows: TGTGCCAGCAGCTTAGTTATGGGACAGGGAAACATTCAGTACTTC. Translation: CASSLVMGQGNIQYF. This chain uses TRBV7-2 with TRBJ2-4; TRBD1 matches at 9 bases. This CDR3 is built from 15 residues. V dropped 1 base and J dropped 6; count of bases not matched to a gene: 4. Germline CDR1 SGHTA, CDR2 FQGNSA.

This clone was recorded once. V is TRBV10-3 and J is TRBJ2-3, with 9 bases fitting TRBD2. V lost 3 bases to trimming and J lost 1 base; unmatched junction nucleotides: 2. Germline V gene sequence: CDR1 ENHRY, CDR2 SYGVKD. The CDR3 runs to 15 residues. In nucleotides, the CDR3 is TGTGCCATCAGTGATCCTAGCGGGGGCACAGATACGCAGTATTTT. Its protein product is CAISDPSGGTDTQYF.

This sequence joins TRBV11-3 and TRBJ2-5; D not resolved. This CDR3 contains 11 residues. Trimming left V 2 bases short and J 4 bases short, with 2 bases between. Germline lookup yields CDR1 SGHNT and CDR2 YENEEA. The CDR3 bases are TGTGCCAGCAGCTTACGAGAGACCCAGTACTTC. Protein sequence: CASSLRETQYF. Using reference TRBV11-3 and TRBJ2-5 for the parts outside the CDR3, the full variable domain is EAGVVQSPRYKIIEKKQPVAFWCNPISGHNTLYWYLQNLGQGPELLIRYENEEAVDDSQLPKDRFSAERLKGVDSTLKIQPAELGDSAVYLCASSLRETQYFGPGTRLLVL.

This rearrangement joins TRBV29-1 to TRBJ2-3; TRBD2 matches 12 bases. The V gene end was trimmed by 3 bases and the J gene end by 3 bases; junction bases not matched to a gene: 4. There are 15 residues in the CDR3. Germline CDR1 reads SQVTM; CDR2 reads ANQGSEA. The CDR3 nucleotides are TGCAGCGTTGATTTACTAGCGGGGGGTACAGATACGCAGTATTTT. Its translation is CSVDLLAGGTDTQYF.

The table lists this clone with a count of one. CDR3 in DNA: TGTGCCAGCAGCGAGGTCAATAGCGGGGGGCACACAGATACGCAGTATTTT. Amino acid sequence: CASSEVNSGGHTDTQYF. This chain uses TRBV9 with TRBJ2-3; TRBD2 matches at 10 bases. J gave up 2 bases and V 3 bases, and 9 bases lay outside the gene matches. CDR1 and CDR2 from the germline V gene are SGDLS and YYNGEE. The CDR3 extends over 17 amino acids.

The chain employs TRBV24-1 and TRBJ2-7; possibly TRBD2 for D (5 bases). The ends were cut back, 9 bases at V and 3 bases at J, with 14 bases in the middle. The CDR3 sequence is 13 residues long. CDR1 is KGHDR and CDR2 is SFDVKD in the germline V gene. The CDR3 DNA sequence: TGTGCCACCTCGCGGGCTGGCCTCTACGAGCAGTACTTC. Protein product: CATSRAGLYEQYF.

The chain links TRBV5-6 to TRBJ2-7; 9 bases are a match to TRBD1. V shed 4 bases and J 0 bases; nucleotides not matched to a gene: 14. From germline, CDR1 is SGHDT and CDR2 YYEEEE. The length of the CDR3 is 18 residues. CDR3 region: CASSVLKQGAMSSYEQYF. The CDR3 DNA reads as TGTGCCAGCAGCGTATTAAAACAGGGGGCGATGAGCTCCTACGAGCAGTACTTC.